A single sample is the source of the 23 T cell receptor beta chains below, sequenced in a study of blood T cell repertoires in COVID-19. The assay was immunoSEQ multiplex PCR, and TCRdb's table has in-frame clones only and misses some. The profile shows 140,000 or so clones, over 80% of them singletons. Input material: peripheral blood. These receptors were collected from a young man with COVID-19, enrolled during active disease.

The chain combines TRBV6-2 or TRBV6-3 with TRBJ2-7; D is possibly TRBD1 (6 bases). V was trimmed by 5 bases and J by 1 base, leaving 12 bases between them. CDR3 length: 14 amino acids. Germline assignment: CDR1 MNHEY and CDR2 SVGEGT. The CDR3 bases are TGTGCCAGCAGTCTACAGGGACCGTCCTACGAGCAGTACTTC. It encodes CASSLQGPSYEQYF.

The chain recombines TRBV30 with TRBJ1-1, with D maybe TRBD1 (5 bases). CDR1 and CDR2 from the germline V gene are GTSNPN and SVGIG (reference sequence). The CDR3 is 12 amino acids. Between the trimmed V and J ends, which lost 5 bases and 6 bases, there was a span of 13 bases. The CDR3 DNA reads TGTGCCTGGCACCCAAGGGGCGCTGAAGCTTTCTTT. Translation gives CAWHPRGAEAFF.

The chain recombines TRBV7-2 with TRBJ2-1; 10 positions match TRBD2. CDR1 is SGHTA and CDR2 is FQGNSA in the germline V gene. This CDR3 comprises 15 residues. The V segment lost 3 bases and the J segment 4 bases; nucleotides outside the gene matches: 3. The CDR3 region is CASSFRLAGYNEQFF. CDR3 coding DNA: TGTGCCAGCAGCTTTAGACTAGCGGGTTACAATGAGCAGTTCTTC.

CDR3 nucleotides: TGTGCCACCAGTGATTTGCAAGGACGGCTAGCGTGGTGGGATGAGCAGTTCTTC. Amino acids: CATSDLQGRLAWWDEQFF. V gene TRBV24-1 combines with J gene TRBJ2-1; D perhaps matches TRBD2 (6 bases). This CDR3 contains 18 residues. Germline loops: CDR1 KGHDR, CDR2 SFDVKD. V gave up 0 bases and J gave up 8 bases, with 22 bases separating them.

This chain connects TRBV5-1 to TRBJ2-3; 9 positions match TRBD2. Looked up from germline, CDR1 is SGHRS and CDR2 is YFSETQ. V shed 1 base, J shed 5 bases, and the junction held 11 bases outside the gene matches. CDR3 length equals 17 residues. DNA for the CDR3: TGCGCCAGCAGCTTGACTCCAACGGCGGGAGGGGGAGATACGCAGTATTTT. It encodes CASSLTPTAGGGDTQYF. Drawing the rest from reference TRBV5-1 and TRBJ2-3, the complete variable domain is KAGVTQTPRYLIKTRGQQVTLSCSPISGHRSVSWYQQTPGQGLQFLFEYFSETQRNKGNFPGRFSGRQFSNSRSEMNVSTLELGDSALYLCASSLTPTAGGGDTQYFGPGTRLTVL.

The rearrangement uses TRBV19 and TRBJ1-5, with TRBD1 matching over 10 bases. This CDR3 is 19 amino acids long. Losses at the gene ends were 3 bases for V and 1 base for J; bases not matched to a gene: 12. Germline CDR1 LNHDA, CDR2 SQIVND (reference sequence). In DNA form, the CDR3 reads TGTGCCAGTAGTATCCGGGACAGGGGATTCTCTGGCAGCAATCAGCCCCAGCATTTT. Protein: CASSIRDRGFSGSNQPQHF.

The chain links TRBV5-5 to TRBJ2-5, with 15 bases identical to TRBD2. Per germline, CDR1 SGHKS and CDR2 YYEKEE (reference sequence). With V trimmed by 4 bases and J by 5 bases, 6 bases remained unmatched. The CDR3 runs 16 residues. CDR3 DNA sequence: TGTGCCAGCAGCCTTGGACTAGCGGGAGGGGTTGAGACCCAGTACTTC. It specifies CASSLGLAGGVETQYF.

The chain uses TRBV28 and TRBJ2-7; TRBD2 matches at 12 bases. CDR1 is MDHEN and CDR2 is SYDVKM in the germline V gene. The CDR3 sequence is 18 residues long. Trimming cost V 4 bases and J 2 bases; bases outside gene matches: 12. Here the CDR3 DNA reads TGTGCCAGCAGTTCCGGGACTAGCGGGTCCCATTGGACCTACGAGCAGTACTTC. Residues: CASSSGTSGSHWTYEQYF. Based on the CDR3 plus reference TRBV28 and TRBJ2-7, the full variable domain is DVKVTQSSRYLVKRTGEKVFLECVQDMDHENMFWYRQDPGLGLRLIYFSYDVKMKEKGDIPEGYSVSREKKERFSLILESASTNQTSMYLCASSSGTSGSHWTYEQYFGPGTRLTVT.

This clone was counted only a few times. DNA for the CDR3: TGTGCCAGCAGCTTGAGGTTAACGGGGAGGAATGAGCAGTTCTTC. Protein product: CASSLRLTGRNEQFF. The J gene is TRBJ2-1, the V gene TRBV5-6; TRBD2 is a possible D gene (6 bases). Germline V gene lookup returns CDR1 SGHDT and CDR2 YYEEEE. V dropped 1 base and J dropped 7 bases, with 15 bases sitting between them. The CDR3 has 15 amino acids.

The rearrangement links TRBV4-1 to TRBJ2-7; 7 nucleotides agree with TRBD2. The J segment lost 2 bases and the V segment lost 3 bases, leaving 10 bases of the junction unmatched. This CDR3 comprises 16 residues. Germline V lookup: CDR1 MGHRA, CDR2 YSYEKL. The CDR3 nucleotides are TGCGCCAGCAGCCATGTGGCCGCGGGAGTCCCCTACGAGCAGTACTTC. Translated: CASSHVAAGVPYEQYF.

The chain uses TRBV24-1 and TRBJ2-7, with a tentative D call TRBD1 (6 bases). The CDR3 is made up of 12 amino acids. The ends were cut back, 3 bases at V and 5 bases at J, with 7 bases in the middle. The germline gives CDR1 KGHDR, CDR2 SFDVKD. CDR3 sequence (DNA): TGTGCCACCAGTGATCCAGGGGACGAGCAGTACTTC. Protein sequence: CATSDPGDEQYF.

This clone was found once. The chain is built from TRBV10-3 and TRBJ1-4; the match to TRBD1 covers 7 bases. Germline V gene data show CDR1 as ENHRY and CDR2 as SYGVKD. The CDR3 sequence is 14 residues long. J lost 6 bases, V lost 10 bases, and 11 bases had no gene match. CDR3 in amino acids: CATGRDSSDEKLFF. The CDR3 nucleotides are TGTGCCACCGGAAGGGACAGCTCTGATGAAAAACTGTTTTTT.

The chain is built from TRBV5-1 and TRBJ2-7, with D perhaps TRBD1 (7 bases). V was shortened by 5 bases and J by 5 bases, with 11 bases between the two germline ends. This CDR3 is built from 12 residues. The germline gives CDR1 SGHRS, CDR2 YFSETQ. The CDR3 coding sequence is TGCGCCAGCAGACGGGGGACAGACGAGCAGTACTTC. Its protein product is CASRRGTDEQYF.

The CDR3 DNA reads as TGTGCCAGCAGCGCCACTGCGGGGTCATTCTACGAGCAGTACTTC. This sequence encodes CASSATAGSFYEQYF. The rearrangement links TRBV9 to TRBJ2-7, with a weak D call TRBD2 (6 bases). Per the germline V gene, CDR1 is SGDLS and CDR2 is YYNGEE. The ends were cut back, 3 bases at V and 3 bases at J, with 16 bases in the middle. This CDR3 is built from 15 residues.

The chain employs TRBV6-1 and TRBJ2-7; D not certain. The CDR3 sequence is 13 residues long. CDR1 MNHNS and CDR2 SASEGT come from the germline V gene. The V and J ends lost 3 bases and 2 bases respectively, with 8 bases between them. The CDR3 DNA reads TGTGCCAGCAGTGAGGGCAGACCCTACGAGCAGTACTTC. Translated, it gives CASSEGRPYEQYF.

The rearrangement links TRBV25-1 to TRBJ2-2; tentatively, D is TRBD2 (5 bases). V was trimmed by 3 bases and J by 7 bases, leaving 21 bases between them. Per the germline V gene, CDR1 is MGHDK and CDR2 is SYGVNS. The CDR3 has 17 amino acids. CDR3 sequence (DNA): TGTGCCAGCAGTGATTTTGGCAACTCGGAGAGCGGCGGGGAGCTGTTTTTT. As protein: CASSDFGNSESGGELFF.

V usage is TRBV18 and J usage is TRBJ2-4; D is possibly TRBD1 (5 bases). The CDR3 has 15 residues. Germline V gene lookup returns CDR1 KGHSH and CDR2 LQKENI. V gave up 2 bases and J gave up 0 bases, with 8 bases separating them. CDR3 bases: TGTGCCAGCTCACCAAGGGGCTCAGCCAAAAACATTCAGTACTTC. Protein product: CASSPRGSAKNIQYF.

This clone appeared a single time. The V call is TRBV28, the J call TRBJ2-7; 9 nucleotides agree with TRBD1. Germline V gives CDR1 MDHEN, CDR2 SYDVKM. V was pared by 11 bases and J by 3 bases, with 8 bases of the junction left unmatched. This CDR3 region has 13 residues. The CDR3 sequence is CAGSGTGLYEQYF. Here the CDR3 DNA reads TGTGCCGGTTCGGGGACAGGGCTCTACGAGCAGTACTTC.

This chain joins TRBV19 and TRBJ2-7, with D unclear. CDR1 is LNHDA and CDR2 is SQIVND in the germline V gene (reference sequence). The CDR3 extends over 15 amino acids. With 6 bases removed from V and 4 bases from J, the gap between germline ends came to 19 bases. The CDR3 DNA is TGTGCCAGTAGCCGAACAGCATCCTACGAGTACGAGCAGTACTTC. This sequence encodes CASSRTASYEYEQYF.

V and J are TRBV5-8 and TRBJ2-5; 8 bases agree with TRBD2. The CDR3 spans 17 residues. Per the germline V gene, CDR1 is SGHTS and CDR2 is YDEGEE. The ends lost 5 bases at V and 3 bases at J; junction bases unmatched: 15. This chain's CDR3 is CASSLGIYGRAEETQYF. DNA of the CDR3: TGTGCCAGCAGTCTCGGTATCTACGGGAGGGCCGAAGAGACCCAGTACTTC.

The rearrangement joins TRBV29-1 to TRBJ2-4; 7 bases agree with TRBD1. This CDR3 spans 16 amino acids. V lost 4 bases, J lost 0 bases, and 9 bases stayed unmatched. CDR1 and CDR2 (germline): SQVTM, ANQGSEA. The CDR3 sequence: CSVGIRTGLAKNIQYF. The CDR3 coding sequence is TGCAGCGTTGGCATCCGGACAGGACTAGCCAAAAACATTCAGTACTTC. The full variable domain, rest sourced from reference TRBV29-1 and TRBJ2-4, is SAVISQKPSRDICQRGTSLTIQCQVDSQVTMMFWYRQQPGQSLTLIATANQGSEATYESGFVIDKFPISRPNLTFSTLTVSNMSPEDSSIYLCSVGIRTGLAKNIQYFGAGTRLSVL.

The V gene is TRBV19, the J gene TRBJ1-4; possible D gene TRBD1, 5 bases. V lost 4 bases and J lost 8, with 20 bases in between. Germline V CDR1 and CDR2: LNHDA, SQIVND (reference sequence). The CDR3 length is 16 residues. The CDR3 DNA is TGTGCCAGTAGTAGCCTCGGACATTCCGGAGCGGAAAAACTGTTTTTT. Translating gives CASSSLGHSGAEKLFF.

The chain recombines TRBV14 with TRBJ2-4; 10 bases agree with TRBD1. The CDR3 is made up of 16 amino acids. V lost 5 bases and J lost 1; bases outside the gene matches: 5. Germline CDR1 and CDR2: SGHDN and FVKESK. The CDR3 DNA reads as TGTGCCAGCAGCGCACGGACAGGGGGGGCCAAAAACATTCAGTACTTC. It codes for CASSARTGGAKNIQYF.